A selection of T cell receptor beta chains follows, all from one sample in a study of blood T cell repertoires in COVID-19. Generated by immunoSEQ multiplex PCR, the TCRdb table keeps only in-frame clones and is missing some. This sample carries tens of thousands of clones, over 80% of them seen once, and the ten largest clones take about 5%. Sequencing was performed on peripheral blood. The source is a human donor in a cohort sampled during active COVID-19. Both conserved end residues are part of each CDR3. The D gene is left open where the match is weak. The size entry is marked missing in some rows and otherwise reads once, few, many or a size class.

. | . | TRBJ1-2 | TRBV11-1 | CASSQGAGIYGYTF | TGTGCCAGCAGCCAAGGGGCAGGAATCTATGGCTACACCTTC
TRBD2 | . | TRBJ2-3 | TRBV5-1 | CASTGGDGTDTQYF | TGCGCCAGCACTGGGGGGGACGGCACAGATACGCAGTATTTT
TRBD1 | . | TRBJ2-3 | TRBV5-6 | CASSFHQGAGTQYF | TGTGCCAGCAGCTTTCATCAGGGGGCGGGGACGCAGTATTTT
. | . | TRBJ2-7 | TRBV10-1 | CASRTGYEQYF | TGCGCCAGCAGGACAGGCTACGAGCAGTACTTC
. | . | TRBJ1-3 | TRBV4-1 | CASSQARGGGNTIYF | TGCGCCAGCAGCCAAGCGCGGGGCGGGGGAAACACCATATATTTT
TRBD1 | few | TRBJ1-1 | TRBV10-3 | CAIKEQGSAEAFF | TGTGCCATCAAAGAACAGGGGTCCGCTGAAGCTTTCTTT
TRBD2 | . | TRBJ2-1 | TRBV6-1 | CASSEAGLAGGNEQFF | TGTGCCAGCAGTGAAGCGGGACTAGCGGGAGGGAATGAGCAGTTCTTC
TRBD1 | . | TRBJ2-5 | TRBV2 | CASRGQGWETQYF | TGTGCCAGCAGGGGACAGGGGTGGGAGACCCAGTACTTC
. | . | TRBJ2-7 | TRBV27 | CASSLLGLDEQYF | TGTGCCAGCAGCTTACTAGGTTTGGACGAGCAGTACTTC
. | . | TRBJ2-5 | TRBV11-2 | CASSISDGKETQYF | TGTGCCAGCAGCATTTCGGACGGGAAAGAGACCCAGTACTTC
TRBD1 | few | TRBJ2-7 | TRBV15 | CATSIRDRVADEQYF | TGTGCCACCAGCATCCGGGACAGGGTTGCCGACGAGCAGTACTTC
. | once | TRBJ2-7 | TRBV9 | CASSVTGEPVYEQYF | TGTGCCAGCAGCGTAACAGGAGAGCCCGTCTACGAGCAGTACTTC
TRBD2 | . | TRBJ2-7 | TRBV6-5 | CASSYGRALFYEQYF | TGTGCCAGCAGTTACGGGAGGGCCCTCTTCTACGAGCAGTACTTC
. | . | TRBJ2-1 | TRBV5-1 | CASSLERGGYNEQFF | TGCGCCAGCAGCTTGGAGAGAGGGGGCTACAATGAGCAGTTCTTC
. | . | TRBJ2-3 | TRBV11-2 | CASNEAGARVTDTQYF | TGTGCCAGCAACGAGGCAGGGGCCCGGGTCACAGATACGCAGTATTTT
TRBD1 | . | TRBJ1-5 | TRBV10-2 | CASQGQGNNQPQHF | TGCGCCAGCCAGGGACAGGGTAACAATCAGCCCCAGCATTTT
TRBD2 | . | TRBJ2-7 | TRBV4-1 | CASSQLAGTYEQYF | TGCGCCAGCAGCCAACTAGCGGGAACCTACGAGCAGTACTTC
TRBD2 | . | TRBJ2-3 | TRBV10-3 | CATLPPRAGGDTDTQYF | TGTGCCACCCTCCCACCTCGGGCGGGAGGGGACACAGATACGCAGTATTTT
. | . | TRBJ1-5 | TRBV12-3/TRBV12-4 | CASSLRGNQPQHF | TGTGCCAGCAGTTTACGGGGGAATCAGCCCCAGCATTTT
TRBD1 | . | TRBJ1-2 | TRBV6-1 | CASSETGGYGGYTF | TGTGCCAGCAGTGAGACAGGGGGCTACGGTGGCTACACCTTC
. | once | TRBJ2-7 | TRBV18 | CASSPGQISSYEQYF | TGTGCCAGCTCACCAGGACAGATTAGCTCCTACGAGCAGTACTTC
. | . | TRBJ2-5 | TRBV7-6 | CAVGGVGETQYF | TGTGCCGTAGGGGGGGTTGGAGAGACCCAGTACTTC